Listed here are 19 T cell receptor beta chains from one sample, sequenced in a study of T cells in Graves' hyperthyroidism and ophthalmopathy. RNA transcripts served as the template for amplifying TCR beta CDR3 regions. In the first-round RT-PCR of the TCR CDR3, the HTBI primer set was used. One entry per CDR3 protein, called by TCRdb with MiXCR from the multiplex PCR reads. The profile covers 330,000 or so distinct CDR3 sequences, with approximately 18% appearing a single time and about 35% taken by the ten largest. The sequenced sample was blood. The receptors come from a man aged 45-65 years with Graves' ophthalmopathy.

This clonotype appeared many times. The J gene is TRBJ2-7, the V gene TRBV2; 7 nucleotides align to TRBD2. The V segment lost 2 bases and the J segment 2 bases; nucleotides outside the gene matches: 6. Germline CDR1 reads SNHLY; CDR2 reads FYNNEI. The CDR3 consists of 15 residues. DNA for the CDR3: TGTGCCAGCAGTGAAAGTCATAGCGGGCCCTACGAGCAGTACTTC. This codes for CASSESHSGPYEQYF.

The CDR3 is CASSEVSHYYGYTF. In DNA, the CDR3 is TGTGCCAGCAGTGAAGTTAGTCATTACTATGGCTACACCTTC. The V gene is TRBV2, the J gene TRBJ1-2; D remains unclear. V was shortened by 1 base and J by 3 bases, with 9 bases between the two germline ends. From germline, CDR1 is SNHLY and CDR2 FYNNEI. There are 14 residues in the CDR3.

V usage is TRBV6-2 or TRBV6-3 and J usage is TRBJ1-6; a possible D gene is TRBD1 (5 bases). The CDR3 has 16 residues. Germline V gene data show CDR1 as MNHEY and CDR2 as SVGEGT. Trimming cost V 6 bases and J 4 bases, with 16 bases left between them. CDR3 in DNA: TGTGCCAGCAGCTCCGGGCCCGGGGCTTATAATTCACCCCTCCACTTT. This codes for CASSSGPGAYNSPLHF.

The V and J genes are TRBV12-3 or TRBV12-4 and TRBJ2-5; the D gene could be TRBD1 or TRBD2 (5 bases each). CDR3 length: 15 residues. The V end was cut by 5 bases, the J end by 5 bases, with 18 bases between. The DNA of the CDR3 is TGTGCCAGCAGTCTGACCTGGGGGAACGTCGAGACCCAGTACTTC. Residues: CASSLTWGNVETQYF.

This clonotype was detected only a few times. The CDR3 region has the DNA TGTGCCAGCGGGGGACAGCTTGAAGCTTTCTTT. This translates into CASGGQLEAFF. The chain carries TRBV6-1 and TRBJ1-1; TRBD1 matches 7 bases. The V gene end was trimmed by 8 bases and the J gene end by 7 bases; junction bases not matched to a gene: 4. Germline CDR1 is MNHNS and CDR2 is SASEGT. The CDR3 contains 11 residues.

The chain employs TRBV6-1 and TRBJ2-1; 9 positions agree with TRBD1. Germline CDR1 and CDR2: MNHNS and SASEGT. This CDR3 has 15 residues. With V trimmed by 5 bases and J by 8 bases, 10 bases remained unmatched. The DNA of the CDR3 is TGTGCCAGCAGTCGTCCCGGGACAGGGAAGGATGAGCAGTTCTTC. Its translation: CASSRPGTGKDEQFF.

This clonotype has at least ten counts. V and J are TRBV2 and TRBJ2-4, with D perhaps being TRBD1 or TRBD2 (5 bases each). V was clipped by 0 bases and J by 0 bases, with 15 bases between them. The CDR3 totals 18 residues. CDR1 is SNHLY and CDR2 is FYNNEI in the germline V gene. The CDR3: CASSEALGTHLAKNIQYF. CDR3 in DNA: TGTGCCAGCAGTGAAGCGCTTGGGACGCATCTAGCCAAAAACATTCAGTACTTC.

This clonotype was observed a handful of times. The chain links TRBV5-6 to TRBJ2-7, with 10 bases aligning to TRBD2. Trimming removed 0 bases from V and 6 bases from J; junction bases left unmatched: 3. Germline CDR1 and CDR2: SGHDT and YYEEEE. The CDR3 is made up of 14 amino acids. CDR3 bases: TGTGCCAGCAGCTTGGATCTAGCGGGAGTCGAGCAGTACTTC. Translated: CASSLDLAGVEQYF.

This clonotype has a count of ten or more. The CDR3 DNA reads TGTGCCACCAGCAGAGATTATCGGGGGCGTTCGGGCTACACCTTC. This codes for CATSRDYRGRSGYTF. The chain joins TRBV15 to TRBJ1-2; the D gene is possibly TRBD1 (6 bases). Germline V gene data show CDR1 as LNHNV and CDR2 as YYDKDF (reference sequence). Deletions cut 0 bases from V and 8 bases from J, with 16 bases between. This CDR3 region has 15 residues.

Note on this clonotype: A junction boundary mismatches the germline segment, possibly from a read error. The chain has TRBV27 and TRBJ1-5; 9 positions match TRBD1. CDR3 length: 15 residues. The germline gives CDR1 MNHEY, CDR2 SMNVEV (reference sequence). CDR3 nucleotide sequence: TGTGCCAGCAGTCCTGGGACAGGGCTGAATCAGTCCCAGCATTTT. It specifies CASSPGTGLNQSQHF.

This clonotype has more than one count but fewer than ten. The chain employs TRBV20-1 and TRBJ2-1, with 7 positions matching TRBD2. Looked up from germline, CDR1 is DFQATT and CDR2 is SNEGSKA (reference sequence). The CDR3 runs 14 residues. V lost 7 bases, J lost 0 bases, and 6 bases stayed unmatched. CDR3 bases: TGCAGTGTATCAGCGGGGAGCTCCTACAATGAGCAGTTCTTC. Translation: CSVSAGSSYNEQFF.

This clonotype was seen ten or more times. CDR3 residues: CAWTEDSPLHF. In DNA form, the CDR3 reads TGTGCCTGGACGGAGGACTCACCCCTCCACTTT. V usage is TRBV30 and J usage is TRBJ1-6, with unresolved D. V was trimmed by 4 bases and J by 10 bases, leaving 8 bases between them. Per germline, CDR1 GTSNPN and CDR2 SVGIG (reference sequence). CDR3 length equals 11 residues.

This clonotype was seen at least ten times. V gene TRBV11-2 combines with J gene TRBJ2-1; D ambiguous. CDR1 and CDR2 from the germline V gene are SGHAT and FQNNGV. Trimming pared 3 bases from V and 2 bases from J, leaving 2 bases between. The CDR3 runs 12 residues. CDR3 region: CASSLAYNEQFF. DNA of the CDR3: TGTGCCAGCAGCTTGGCCTACAATGAGCAGTTCTTC. Using reference TRBV11-2 and TRBJ2-1 for the parts outside the CDR3, the full variable domain is EAGVAQSPRYKIIEKRQSVAFWCNPISGHATLYWYQQILGQGPKLLIQFQNNGVVDDSQLPKDRFSAERLKGVDSTLKIQPAKLEDSAVYLCASSLAYNEQFFGPGTRLTVL.

The rearrangement uses TRBV6-1 and TRBJ2-3; 10 bases fit TRBD2. V lost 10 bases to trimming and J lost 6 bases; unmatched junction nucleotides: 16. The CDR3 sequence is 16 residues long. Per germline, CDR1 MNHNS and CDR2 SASEGT. CDR3 region: CAIRGASGSAGDTQYF. In DNA, the CDR3 is TGTGCCATCCGAGGGGCTAGCGGGAGTGCCGGGGATACGCAGTATTTT.

The chain is built from TRBV18 and TRBJ2-1; a possible D gene is TRBD2 (6 bases). The germline V and J ends were trimmed by 0 bases and 7 bases, with 13 bases remaining between them. The germline CDR1 and CDR2 sequences are KGHSH and LQKENI. The CDR3 has 15 residues. For the CDR3, the DNA is TGTGCCAGCTCACCACCGGCAGCGGGCGGTAATGAGCAGTTCTTC. As protein: CASSPPAAGGNEQFF. Full variable domain (missing parts from reference TRBV18 and TRBJ2-1): NAGVMQNPRHLVRRRGQEARLRCSPMKGHSHVYWYRQLPEEGLKFMVYLQKENIIDESGMPKERFSAEFPKEGPSILRIQQVVRGDSAAYFCASSPPAAGGNEQFFGPGTRLTVL.

This clonotype was seen ten or more times. The chain links TRBV18 to TRBJ2-3; 7 bases map to TRBD2. This CDR3 region has 15 residues. V lost 6 bases, J lost 2 bases, and 8 bases stayed unmatched. Per germline, CDR1 KGHSH and CDR2 LQKENI. CDR3 protein: CASSPKRGPTDTQYF. The CDR3 nucleotides read TGTGCCAGCTCGCCGAAGCGGGGCCCCACAGATACGCAGTATTTT.

The chain has TRBV28 and TRBJ2-7; D possibly corresponds to TRBD1 (6 bases). Germline V gives CDR1 MDHEN, CDR2 SYDVKM. Trimming removed 5 bases from V and 2 bases from J, with 16 bases in between. The CDR3 consists of 15 residues. Here the CDR3 reads CASSPNKGVTYEQYF. In DNA, the CDR3 is TGTGCCAGCAGTCCTAATAAGGGGGTTACCTACGAGCAGTACTTC.

This clonotype was counted at least ten times. CDR3 nucleotides: TGTGCCAGCAGCTACCCTGACTCGATCACAGATACGCAGTATTTT. It yields the protein CASSYPDSITDTQYF. The genes are TRBV11-2 and TRBJ2-3; D call uncertain. V was cut by 4 bases and J by 2 bases, with 13 bases left in between. The CDR3 sequence is 15 residues long. Germline-derived CDR1 and CDR2 are SGHAT and FQNNGV.

The genes are TRBV6-1 and TRBJ2-2, with D unclear. The V end was cut by 5 bases, the J end by 1 base, with 8 bases between. Germline values: CDR1 MNHNS, CDR2 SASEGT. The length of the CDR3 is 14 residues. The chain's CDR3 is CASSYAQNTGELFF. CDR3 nucleotides: TGTGCCAGCAGTTATGCGCAGAACACCGGGGAGCTGTTTTTT.